This TCR beta chain was recovered during a study of cytomegalovirus exposure and HLA in healthy donors. Turning to the study itself: Unique TCR beta sequences numbering approximately 100 million came from 150 million to 200 million T cells in an earlier analysis. Of around 400 genotyped donors, roughly 81% grouped in the Caucasian-associated ancestry cluster. Whole-study results and caveats: Trimming of TCR beta V- and J-genes showed a link, identified in a later analysis, to a missense DCLRE1C variant.

V gave up 2 bases and J gave up 5 bases, with 19 bases separating them. CDR3 length equals 16 residues. CDR1 is SGHTA and CDR2 is FQGTGA in the germline V gene. Primers included in the PCR were 60 Vbeta and 13 Jbeta primers. Clones were read by immunoSEQ multiplex PCR, and TCRdb kept only the in-frame ones, dropping some. Its table records 150,000 to 200,000 clones. To note about this clone: Antigen specificity is unknown.

The receptor was isolated from a woman aged 55 to 70 in good health and CMV-seronegative. V is TRBV7-3 and J is TRBJ2-7, with unresolved D. The sample was PBMCs. DNA of the CDR3: TGTGCCAGCAGCTTACAGAGGAATAACTTGCCAGACGAGCAGTACTTC. Translated, it gives CASSLQRNNLPDEQYF.